Below, 9 T cell receptor beta chains from the same sample are listed, as sequenced in a study of regulatory T cells in long-lasting Graves disease. Regarding time point: newly diagnosed GD, antithyroid drugs for less than 3 months. Isolated PBMC RNA provided the starting material for the TCR library. CDR3 regions were amplified by Arm-PCR using iRepertoire HTBI primers to build TCR beta libraries. TCRdb recomputed calls from the multiplex PCR reads with MiXCR, one row per CDR3 protein. The data show roughly 220,000 distinct CDR3 sequences, about a sixth seen once. Source: peripheral blood mononuclear cells (PBMCs), taken at new diagnosis, from a patient treated with antithyroid drugs. The receptors were sampled from a female donor with Graves disease.

This clonotype was observed a few times. The chain recombines TRBV10-3 with TRBJ1-5; D not certain. CDR3 length: 15 amino acids. Per the germline V gene, CDR1 is ENHRY and CDR2 is SYGVKD. The germline V and J ends were trimmed by 0 bases and 7 bases, with 13 bases remaining between them. In DNA, the CDR3 is TGTGCCATCAGTGAGTCCGAAGGATTTCAGCAGCCCCAGCATTTT. The encoded protein is CAISESEGFQQPQHF.

The rearrangement links TRBV24-1 to TRBJ2-3, with 11 bases identical to TRBD1. The CDR3 length is 16 residues. Germline V CDR1 and CDR2: KGHDR, SFDVKD. With V trimmed by 4 bases and J by 8 bases, 10 bases remained unmatched. For the CDR3, the DNA is TGTGCCACCAGTGACCGGGGACAGGGGGGGGGAAGTACGCAGTATTTT. As protein: CATSDRGQGGGSTQYF.

This clonotype was seen many times. The genes are TRBV24-1 and TRBJ1-1; D is possibly TRBD1 (6 bases). This CDR3 region has 12 residues. Germline assignment: CDR1 KGHDR and CDR2 SFDVKD. V was shortened by 8 bases and J by 10 bases, with 16 bases between the two germline ends. CDR3 region: CATTSEGGRAFF. As DNA, the CDR3 is TGTGCCACCACATCCGAGGGGGGGCGAGCTTTCTTT.

This clonotype was seen many times. The rearrangement joins TRBV7-2 to TRBJ1-5; 10 bases align to TRBD1. CDR1 and CDR2 (germline): SGHTA, FQGNSA. This CDR3 is 15 amino acids long. The V gene end was trimmed by 5 bases and the J gene end by 4 bases; junction bases not matched to a gene: 5. The CDR3 region has the DNA TGTGCCAGCAGCACCGGACAGGGGGTAAATCAGCCCCAGCATTTT. This gives the protein CASSTGQGVNQPQHF.

This clonotype came up a few times. V is TRBV7-2 and J is TRBJ2-3; no definite D call. Germline V CDR1 and CDR2: SGHTA, FQGNSA. Trimming pared 1 base from V and 5 bases from J, leaving 7 bases between. This CDR3 is 13 amino acids long. The CDR3 sequence: CASSLGGLDTQYF. The DNA of the CDR3 is TGTGCCAGCAGCTTAGGTGGATTAGATACGCAGTATTTT.

This clonotype was counted many times. The chain employs TRBV19 and TRBJ1-2; D unresolved. Germline-derived CDR1 and CDR2 are LNHDA and SQIVND (reference sequence). Trimming removed 10 bases at V and 0 bases at J, with 15 bases between. The CDR3 length is 14 residues. The CDR3 protein is CATAPGSANYGYTF. The CDR3 DNA reads TGTGCCACCGCCCCGGGAAGCGCTAACTATGGCTACACCTTC.

This clonotype turned up a few times. J is TRBJ2-2 and V is TRBV9; maybe TRBD1 (6 bases). Germline CDR1 SGDLS, CDR2 YYNGEE. The V end was cut by 3 bases, the J end by 4 bases, with 16 bases between. This CDR3 has 16 residues. CDR3 bases: TGTGCCAGCAGCGACGCCAAAGCAGGGGTCACCGGGGAGCTGTTTTTT. Translating it yields CASSDAKAGVTGELFF.

This clonotype was detected ten times or more. The chain is built from TRBV5-1 and TRBJ2-2; 15 nucleotides match TRBD2. The CDR3 spans 19 residues. With 2 bases clipped from V and 4 bases from J, the junction kept 9 bases outside the gene matches. Germline CDR1 reads SGHRS; CDR2 reads YFSETQ. CDR3 amino acids: CASSFAGTSGRTATGELFF. Here the CDR3 DNA reads TGCGCCAGCAGCTTCGCCGGGACTAGCGGGAGGACGGCCACCGGGGAGCTGTTTTTT.

The CDR3, as DNA: TGTGCCAGCAGCTTATGGGGGCTTGACACTGAAGCTTTCTTT. Protein: CASSLWGLDTEAFF. The chain combines TRBV11-2 with TRBJ1-1; possible D gene TRBD1, 6 bases. From germline, CDR1 is SGHAT and CDR2 FQNNGV. The CDR3 length is 14 residues. V lost 2 bases and J 3 bases, leaving 10 bases between the germline ends. Full variable domain (outside the CDR3, taken from reference TRBV11-2 and TRBJ1-1): EAGVAQSPRYKIIEKRQSVAFWCNPISGHATLYWYQQILGQGPKLLIQFQNNGVVDDSQLPKDRFSAERLKGVDSTLKIQPAKLEDSAVYLCASSLWGLDTEAFFGQGTRLTVV.